A selection of T cell receptor beta chains follows, all from one sample in a study of CD8+CD57+ T cells in acquired aplastic anemia. TCRdb re-called the reads with MiXCR, one entry per CDR3 protein. Of around 220,000 distinct CDR3 sequences listed, roughly 50% are singletons. The sample was sorted CD4+, CD8+, or CD8+CD57+ T cells (not recorded which) from PBMCs. These receptors were taken from a human donor with aplastic anemia. The CDR3 runs from the conserved cysteine through the conserved F or W. The D gene is left open where the match is weak. Rows give clone size only sometimes, using once, few, many, or a class for an expanded clone.

J	V	size	D	length	CDR3	DNA
TRBJ2-1	TRBV5-1	NA	NA	14	CASSLEGGKETQFF	TGCGCCAGCAGCTTGGAAGGGGGTAAAGAGACCCAGTTCTTC
TRBJ2-3	TRBV10-3	many	NA	16	CAISEFAGSSTDTQYF	TGTGCCATCAGTGAGTTTGCGGGGTCTAGCACAGATACGCAGTATTTT
TRBJ2-1	TRBV2	many	TRBD2	17	CASSASGGATTYNEQFF	TGTGCCAGCAGTGCGAGCGGGGGGGCAACGACCTACAATGAGCAGTTCTTC
TRBJ1-2	TRBV20-1	many	TRBD1	13	CSAGGGTGHGYTF	TGCAGTGCCGGCGGGGGGACAGGACATGGCTACACCTTC
TRBJ1-1	TRBV5-1	many	NA	14	CASSLASGNTEAFF	TGCGCCAGCAGCTTGGCCTCTGGGAACACTGAAGCTTTCTTT
TRBJ2-7	TRBV6-1	many	TRBD1	14	CASTRDRGPYEQYF	TGTGCCAGCACGAGAGACAGGGGGCCCTACGAGCAGTACTTC
TRBJ1-2	TRBV29-1	NA	NA	16	CSVAPHFSGFNYGYTF	TGCAGCGTTGCCCCCCACTTCAGTGGTTTTAACTATGGCTACACCTTC
TRBJ1-6	TRBV5-1	once	NA	15	CASSQYGAFESPLHF	TGCGCCAGCAGCCAGTACGGGGCTTTTGAATCACCCCTCCACTTT
TRBJ2-3	TRBV7-6	NA	NA	13	CASSPRLEDTQYF	TGTGCCAGCAGCCCTCGACTAGAGGATACGCAGTATTTT
TRBJ1-6	TRBV20-1	many	TRBD1	16	CSARDLAGRGHSPLHF	TGCAGTGCTAGAGACCTGGCCGGTAGGGGGCATTCACCCCTCCACTTT
TRBJ2-5	TRBV19	few	NA	14	CASSQQGGGETQYF	TGTGCCAGTAGTCAACAGGGGGGGGGGGAGACCCAGTACTTC
TRBJ2-1	TRBV14	NA	TRBD2	15	CAGSLYGSPGGEQFF	TGTGCCGGCAGCCTATACGGGAGCCCGGGGGGTGAGCAGTTCTTC
TRBJ1-6	TRBV15	NA	NA	13	CATHMAYNSPLHF	TGTGCCACCCACATGGCCTATAATTCACCCCTCCACTTT
TRBJ1-2	TRBV24-1	NA	NA	18	CATSDSNNIRGSFYGYTF	TGTGCCACCAGTGATTCGAATAACATCCGGGGCAGCTTCTATGGCTACACCTTC
TRBJ2-7	TRBV20-1	NA	TRBD2	17	CSASGDLLAGGIYEQYF	TGCAGTGCTAGTGGGGACCTGCTAGCGGGAGGCATCTACGAGCAGTACTTC
TRBJ1-2	TRBV6-5	NA	TRBD1	14	CASSSRDRTSGNTF	TGTGCCAGCAGTTCCAGGGACAGGACCTCTGGAAACACCTTC
TRBJ2-7	TRBV5-1	NA	TRBD2	14	CASSLGGSGDEQYF	TGCGCCAGCAGCTTGGGCGGGAGCGGCGACGAGCAGTACTTC
TRBJ2-7	TRBV20-1	many	TRBD2	15	CSARRPGGDAYEQYF	TGCAGTGCTAGAAGGCCCGGGGGGGATGCCTACGAGCAGTACTTC
TRBJ2-7	TRBV20-1	NA	TRBD1	18	CSARDRVAVGQGTYEQYF	TGCAGTGCTAGAGATCGAGTGGCAGTGGGACAGGGGACCTACGAGCAGTACTTC
TRBJ1-1	TRBV10-3	many	NA	18	CAISGLTGGRTSSPEAFF	TGTGCCATCAGTGGCCTCACCGGGGGCCGCACTTCCAGTCCTGAAGCTTTCTTT
TRBJ1-2	TRBV2	many	NA	14	CASSVRWGDDGYTF	TGTGCCAGCAGCGTCAGGTGGGGGGATGATGGCTACACCTTC
TRBJ1-5	TRBV12-3/TRBV12-4	few	NA	12	CASSLSGQPQHF	TGTGCCAGCAGTTTATCGGGTCAGCCCCAGCATTTT
TRBJ1-2	TRBV15	many	NA	13	CATSRGFGGDYTF	TGTGCCACCAGCAGAGGATTTGGGGGAGACTACACCTTC
TRBJ1-5	TRBV4-1	many	TRBD1	15	CASSLGQGISQPQHF	TGCGCCAGCAGCCTGGGACAGGGTATTAGTCAGCCCCAGCATTTT
TRBJ2-3	TRBV10-3	NA	NA	17	CASRQGDSGASTDTQYF	TGTGCCAGCCGACAGGGGGATAGCGGGGCGAGCACAGATACGCAGTATTTT
TRBJ2-3	TRBV5-4	NA	NA	16	CASSLAGGRPTDTQYF	TGTGCCAGCAGCTTGGCGGGGGGCAGACCCACAGATACGCAGTATTTT
TRBJ1-6	TRBV6-1	many	TRBD1	14	CASSEARGRSTLHF	TGTGCCAGCAGTGAGGCCAGGGGGCGATCAACCCTCCACTTT
TRBJ1-2	TRBV7-9	NA	NA	11	CASSAGGGHTF	TGTGCCAGCAGTGCGGGGGGAGGCCACACCTTC
TRBJ1-2	TRBV12-5	NA	NA	16	CASGLPAIQGRRGYTF	TGTGCTAGTGGTTTGCCTGCAATACAGGGTCGAAGGGGCTACACCTTC
TRBJ2-7	TRBV15	NA	TRBD1	13	CATSRGQGPEQYF	TGTGCCACCAGCAGGGGACAGGGGCCCGAGCAGTACTTC
TRBJ1-1	TRBV7-6	many	NA	13	CASSPGPSAEAFF	TGTGCCAGCAGCCCGGGACCAAGCGCCGAAGCTTTCTTT
TRBJ2-3	TRBV7-9	NA	TRBD2	16	CASSLGLAESTDTQYF	TGTGCCAGCAGCTTAGGACTAGCGGAAAGCACAGATACGCAGTATTTT
TRBJ2-1	TRBV9	many	TRBD2	14	CASSTTSGGAGQFF	TGTGCCAGCAGCACCACTAGCGGGGGGGCGGGTCAGTTCTTC
TRBJ1-2	TRBV20-1	NA	NA	15	CSARPTSGGNYGYTF	TGCAGTGCTAGACCTACTAGCGGGGGTAACTATGGCTACACCTTC
TRBJ2-5	TRBV7-9	many	NA	14	CASSSRGVGETQYF	TGTGCCAGCAGCTCGAGGGGGGTTGGGGAGACCCAGTACTTC
TRBJ2-3	TRBV10-2	NA	NA	15	CASSPSSAPRDTQYF	TGCGCCAGCAGCCCAAGTAGCGCCCCGAGAGATACGCAGTATTTT
TRBJ2-7	TRBV7-9	NA	TRBD2	17	CASSLGLTSGGDYEQYF	TGTGCCAGCAGCTTAGGCCTGACTAGCGGGGGGGATTACGAGCAGTACTTC
TRBJ2-7	TRBV20-1	NA	NA	11	CSAQLPGEQYF	TGCAGTGCCCAGCTCCCTGGCGAGCAGTACTTC
TRBJ1-2	TRBV10-1	NA	TRBD1	16	CASSESSGTANYGYTF	TGCGCCAGCAGTGAGTCATCCGGGACAGCGAACTATGGCTACACCTTC
TRBJ1-1	TRBV5-1	many	NA	14	CASSIGNREREAFF	TGCGCCAGCAGCATAGGAAACCGGGAGAGAGAAGCTTTCTTT
TRBJ2-5	TRBV5-1	once	TRBD2	16	CASSLGGTSGGETQYF	TGCGCCAGCAGCTTGGGAGGGACTAGCGGGGGAGAGACCCAGTACTTC
TRBJ2-7	TRBV10-1	NA	NA	14	CASSESRTSLQQYF	TGCGCCAGCAGTGAGTCGAGGACCTCGCTGCAGCAGTACTTC
TRBJ1-2	TRBV3-1	few	TRBD1	15	CASSQALSGGNGYTF	TGTGCCAGCAGCCAAGCCCTTTCAGGGGGGAATGGCTACACCTTC
TRBJ2-3	TRBV20-1	NA	TRBD2	15	CSARSLAGGPDTQYF	TGCAGTGCTAGGTCACTAGCGGGGGGGCCTGATACGCAGTATTTT
TRBJ1-5	TRBV29-1	NA	TRBD1	15	CSVKTGTGTNQPRHF	TGCAGCGTTAAGACAGGGACAGGCACTAATCAGCCCCGGCATTTT
TRBJ1-2	TRBV24-1	few	TRBD1	12	CARGQGYYGYTF	TGTGCCCGTGGACAGGGTTACTATGGCTACACCTTC
TRBJ2-5	TRBV10-2	many	TRBD2	17	CASSEIAGGPGGETQYF	TGCGCCAGCAGTGAGATAGCGGGGGGGCCAGGAGGGGAGACCCAGTACTTC
TRBJ2-3	TRBV10-1	NA	TRBD2	15	CASSESGLAADTQYF	TGCGCCAGCAGTGAGTCGGGGCTAGCGGCAGATACGCAGTATTTT
TRBJ2-7	TRBV20-1	NA	TRBD1	14	CSARRDSNSYEQYF	TGCAGTGCTAGACGGGACAGCAACTCCTACGAGCAGTACTTC